This TCR beta chain stems from a study of blood T cell repertoires in COVID-19. Study at large: Researchers got acute and convalescent COVID-19 samples from the United States, Italy and Spain. Sources were T cells, B-cell-depleted T cells, or PBMCs; the material itself was cDNA or gDNA.

This CDR3 comprises 11 residues. CDR1 and CDR2 (germline): GTSNPN, SVGIG (reference sequence). The ends were cut back, 4 bases at V and 6 bases at J, with 6 bases in the middle. The authors' processing: From reference gene primer amplification, estimates of nucleated cell counts were derived. TCRdb's table, derived via immunoSEQ multiplex PCR, lists solely in-frame clones and lacks some. V, J and clone size are taken as reported in that table, and D and trimming were inferred from the DNA itself. This table has under 100,000 clones, about 89% appearing once. The sequencing sample was made of peripheral blood. V usage is TRBV30 and J usage is TRBJ2-2; the D is unclear. The sequence was collected from a woman aged 70 to 79 with acute or convalescent COVID-19. CDR3 region: CAWMRSGELFF. The DNA for the CDR3 is TGTGCCTGGATGAGGTCCGGGGAGCTGTTTTTT.